Shown below are 8 T cell receptor beta chains from a single sample sequenced in a study of T cells in Graves' hyperthyroidism and ophthalmopathy. Using RNA transcripts as the source, TCR beta CDR3 regions were amplified. The primer set for the first-round RT-PCR of the TCR CDR3 was HTBI. From the multiplex PCR reads, TCRdb called clonotypes with MiXCR, one entry per CDR3 protein. This sample carries around 500,000 distinct CDR3 sequences, around a fifth of them seen once, and the ten largest clones take about 53%. Sequenced input: blood. The source of these receptors is a woman in her 70s with Graves' ophthalmopathy.

This clonotype was seen a few times. The chain employs TRBV30 and TRBJ2-1; TRBD2 matches 7 bases. Germline V gene data show CDR1 as GTSNPN and CDR2 as SVGIG (reference sequence). The CDR3 contains 12 residues. V shed 0 bases and J 15 bases; nucleotides not matched to a gene: 8. The CDR3 protein is CAWSVGSGFRFF. The CDR3 nucleotides read TGTGCCTGGAGTGTAGGTAGCGGGTTTCGGTTCTTC.

This clonotype came up a few times. The chain carries TRBV29-1 and TRBJ1-1; no clear D gene. The CDR3 runs 12 residues. Per the germline V gene, CDR1 is SQVTM and CDR2 is ANQGSEA. The CDR3, as DNA: TGCAGGGCGTGGGCCGGTGGTCCTGAAGCTTTCTTT. Encoded protein: CRAWAGGPEAFF.

This clonotype was observed a few times. This sequence joins TRBV5-6 and TRBJ2-1, with 7 bases fitting TRBD2. Per germline, CDR1 SGHDT and CDR2 YYEEEE. The CDR3 spans 14 residues. The V and J ends lost 0 bases and 8 bases, in that order; junction bases with no gene match: 5. The CDR3 is CASSLAGRNDEQFF. CDR3 DNA: TGTGCCAGCAGCTTGGCCGGGAGGAACGATGAGCAGTTCTTC.

This clonotype was seen more than once but under ten times. The rearrangement links TRBV7-3 to TRBJ2-7; TRBD2 might be the D (5 bases). The CDR3 covers 13 residues. CDR1 is SGHTA and CDR2 is FQGTGA in the germline V gene. Trimming cost V 2 bases and J 7 bases, with 12 bases left between them. CDR3 DNA sequence: TGTGCCAGCAGCTTAGGGGTTAGCGAGGAGCAGTACTTC. The encoded protein is CASSLGVSEEQYF.

This clonotype has a handful of counts. The chain couples TRBV24-1 to TRBJ2-5; 9 bases are a match to TRBD1. J lost 0 bases, V lost 4 bases, and 5 bases had no gene match. The CDR3 runs 16 residues. Germline CDR1 is KGHDR and CDR2 is SFDVKD. CDR3 DNA: TGTGCCACCAGTGACACCGGGACAGGGAACCAAGAGACCCAGTACTTC. As protein: CATSDTGTGNQETQYF.

This clonotype was counted only a few times. V is TRBV2 and J is TRBJ2-2, with D unresolved. The length of the CDR3 is 15 residues. The ends were cut back, 4 bases at V and 0 bases at J, with 9 bases in the middle. The germline CDR1 and CDR2 sequences are SNHLY and FYNNEI. The CDR3: CASSASTANTGELFF. For the CDR3, the DNA is TGTGCCAGCAGTGCGTCAACAGCGAACACCGGGGAGCTGTTTTTT.

This clonotype was recorded a few times. The chain couples TRBV28 to TRBJ1-4, with 7 bases matching TRBD1. The CDR3 length is 22 residues. J gave up 0 bases and V 5 bases, and 24 bases lay outside the gene matches. Germline V lookup: CDR1 MDHEN, CDR2 SYDVKM. In DNA, the CDR3 is TGTGCCAGCAGTGAAGAGAAAGGGACCGGGACAGTCACGTTTCCAACTAATGAAAAACTGTTTTTT. Its translation: CASSEEKGTGTVTFPTNEKLFF. Supplemented by reference TRBV28 and TRBJ1-4, the full variable domain reads DVKVTQSSRYLVKRTGEKVFLECVQDMDHENMFWYRQDPGLGLRLIYFSYDVKMKEKGDIPEGYSVSREKKERFSLILESASTNQTSMYLCASSEEKGTGTVTFPTNEKLFFGSGTQLSVL.

This clonotype was seen ten or more times. The V call is TRBV7-8, the J call TRBJ2-1; TRBD1 matches 7 bases. V lost 0 bases to trimming and J lost 0 bases; unmatched junction nucleotides: 2. CDR3 length equals 16 residues. Germline CDR1 and CDR2: SGHVS and FQNEAQ. The CDR3 DNA reads TGTGCCAGCAGCTTAGCCCAGGGGGACTCCTACAATGAGCAGTTCTTC. Translating it yields CASSLAQGDSYNEQFF.